Shown below are 2 T cell receptor beta chains from a single sample sequenced in a study of CXCR3-negative and CXCR3-positive naive CD8 T cells. In preparing the TRB cDNA libraries, 5' RACE with UMI labels was used. TCRdb re-called the 5' RACE reads and gives one entry per CDR3 protein, without DNA. The table for this sample gives roughly 7,500 distinct CDR3 sequences. Specimen: naive CXCR3- CD8+ T cells from blood. Described subset: CD45RO-CCR7+CD27+CD95- naive CD8+ T cells lacking CXCR3 (TNR3-). The receptors were sampled from a human donor in good health. Some clones in this sample may be carry-over from other donors' samples.

The CDR3: CASSQDSSGDEQYF. The V gene is TRBV4-2, the J gene TRBJ2-7. The CDR3 sequence is 14 residues long. CDR1 is LGHNA, CDR2 YNFKEQ, per germline.

The CDR3 reads CASSQDPGSGNTIYF. The rearrangement uses TRBV4-1 and TRBJ1-3. The CDR3 runs 15 residues. Germline-derived CDR1 and CDR2 are MGHRA and YSYEKL.